One sample yielded the 32 T cell receptor beta chains listed below, sequenced in a study of blood T cell repertoires in COVID-19. Only in-frame clones appear in the TCRdb table, and some are missing; sequencing was by immunoSEQ multiplex PCR. This sample has under 300,000 clones, with about 86% found just once. Sequenced sample: PBMCs or T cells enriched from blood (not recorded which). The receptors were gathered from a woman aged 40 to 50 with acute COVID-19.

The gene calls are TRBV20-1 and TRBJ2-1, with 9 bases lining up with TRBD2. V lost 3 bases to trimming and J lost 9 bases; unmatched junction nucleotides: 9. Per germline, CDR1 DFQATT and CDR2 SNEGSKA (reference sequence). This CDR3 contains 14 residues. In DNA, the CDR3 is TGCAGTGCTAGTCGACTAGCGGAGCGGGGTGAGCAGTTCTTC. Amino acids: CSASRLAERGEQFF.

The chain uses TRBV14 and TRBJ1-1; tentative D call: TRBD1 (5 bases). The germline gives CDR1 SGHDN, CDR2 FVKESK. CDR3 length: 20 residues. V lost 4 bases and J 0 bases, leaving 27 bases between the germline ends. This CDR3 is CASSPFISTAGAGMNTEAFF. In DNA, the CDR3 is TGTGCCAGCAGCCCCTTTATTTCGACAGCAGGCGCGGGGATGAACACTGAAGCTTTCTTT.

The chain joins TRBV15 to TRBJ1-1; the D gene is possibly TRBD1 (6 bases). This CDR3 is 14 amino acids long. V was pared by 2 bases and J by 4 bases, with 11 bases between. Germline V gene lookup returns CDR1 LNHNV and CDR2 YYDKDF (reference sequence). The CDR3 nucleotides read TGTGCCACCAGCAGAAACAGGGAAATCACTGAAGCTTTCTTT. Its protein is CATSRNREITEAFF.

This clone was seen only once. The V and J genes are TRBV29-1 and TRBJ2-3, with TRBD2 identical over 7 bases. The germline CDR1 and CDR2 sequences are SQVTM and ANQGSEA. V lost 1 base to trimming and J lost 0 bases; unmatched junction nucleotides: 4. This CDR3 contains 15 residues. CDR3 residues: CSVEGLAISTDTQYF. CDR3 in DNA: TGCAGCGTTGAAGGACTAGCCATTAGCACAGATACGCAGTATTTT.

The chain is built from TRBV27 and TRBJ1-2; TRBD1 might be the D (6 bases). The CDR3 extends over 12 amino acids. Per germline, CDR1 MNHEY and CDR2 SMNVEV (reference sequence). Trimming removed 10 bases from V and 8 bases from J, with 17 bases in between. The CDR3 protein is CATWGGAWGYTF. DNA of the CDR3: TGTGCCACATGGGGGGGGGCGTGGGGCTACACCTTC.

The sample holds a few counts of this clone. The rearrangement links TRBV19 to TRBJ1-2, with 7 positions matching TRBD1. The CDR3 has 13 residues. Looked up from germline, CDR1 is LNHDA and CDR2 is SQIVND (reference sequence). Trimming cost V 6 bases and J 3 bases; bases outside gene matches: 4. In DNA, the CDR3 is TGTGCCAGTAGGGACGGGACAGACTATGGCTACACCTTC. This translates into CASRDGTDYGYTF.

This chain uses TRBV5-6 with TRBJ2-7, with D unclear. V shed 2 bases and J shed 1 base, with 7 bases lying between them. Germline CDR1 is SGHDT and CDR2 is YYEEEE. The CDR3 consists of 13 residues. The CDR3 nucleotides are TGTGCCAGCAGCTTCGACAAATCCTACGAGCAGTACTTC. It translates to CASSFDKSYEQYF.

The genes are TRBV15 and TRBJ1-2, with 8 bases that match TRBD1. Germline CDR1 is LNHNV and CDR2 is YYDKDF (reference sequence). After removal of 5 bases from V and 5 bases from J, the junction contained 10 bases not matched to a gene. There are 15 residues in the CDR3. CDR3: CATSRVAGGVYGYTF. The CDR3 DNA is TGTGCCACCAGCCGGGTGGCAGGGGGCGTATATGGCTACACCTTC. Together with reference TRBV15 and TRBJ1-2, the CDR3 gives the full variable domain: DAMVIQNPRYQVTQFGKPVTLSCSQTLNHNVMYWYQQKSSQAPKLLFHYYDKDFNNEADTPDNFQSRRPNTSFCFLDIRSPGLGDTAMYLCATSRVAGGVYGYTFGSGTRLTVV.

The chain combines TRBV11-2 with TRBJ1-5, with a tentative D call TRBD1 (6 bases). V was cut by 5 bases and J by 0 bases, with 11 bases left in between. The CDR3 length is 15 residues. Germline lookup yields CDR1 SGHAT and CDR2 FQNNGV. This chain's CDR3 is CASSRGGASNQPQHF. The CDR3 region has the DNA TGTGCCAGCAGCCGGGGGGGGGCTAGCAATCAGCCCCAGCATTTT. Full variable domain (missing parts from reference TRBV11-2 and TRBJ1-5): EAGVAQSPRYKIIEKRQSVAFWCNPISGHATLYWYQQILGQGPKLLIQFQNNGVVDDSQLPKDRFSAERLKGVDSTLKIQPAKLEDSAVYLCASSRGGASNQPQHFGDGTRLSIL.

Of note for this clone: An end of the junction differs from the germline gene, which may be a read error. The V gene is TRBV5-1, the J gene TRBJ2-1; D uncertain. The CDR3 covers 14 residues. Germline-derived CDR1 and CDR2 are SGHRS and YFSETQ. The CDR3, as DNA: TGCGCCAGCATCTTGGGCGACTCCTACAATGAGCAGTTCTTC. Protein product: CASILGDSYNEQFF.

This CDR3 is CASSFGLAGVYEQFF. CDR3 nucleotides: TGTGCCAGCAGCTTCGGACTAGCGGGAGTCTATGAGCAGTTCTTC. The chain uses TRBV11-2 and TRBJ2-1; 13 bases are a match to TRBD2. This CDR3 is 15 amino acids long. Trimming cost V 3 bases and J 8 bases; bases outside gene matches: 4. The germline V gene encodes CDR1 SGHAT and CDR2 FQNNGV.

The chain combines TRBV6-5 with TRBJ1-2; TRBD1 matches 10 bases. Germline V lookup: CDR1 MNHEY, CDR2 SVGAGI. V lost 4 bases and J lost 2; bases outside the gene matches: 4. The length of the CDR3 is 15 residues. CDR3 coding DNA: TGTGCCAGCAGTTCCCGGGACAGGGGAAACTATGGCTACACCTTC. Translated, it gives CASSSRDRGNYGYTF.

The chain joins TRBV7-2 to TRBJ2-5, with 11 bases identical to TRBD1. The CDR3 has 15 residues. The J segment lost 3 bases and the V segment lost 6 bases, leaving 6 bases of the junction unmatched. Germline CDR1 SGHTA, CDR2 FQGNSA. Written as DNA, the CDR3 is TGTGCCAGCAGTCGATGGACAGGGGGCGAAGAGACCCAGTACTTC. It is translated as CASSRWTGGEETQYF.

The J gene is TRBJ2-3, the V gene TRBV4-2; 9 bases are a match to TRBD2. This CDR3 comprises 16 residues. CDR1 and CDR2 (germline): LGHNA, YNFKEQ. V was clipped by 4 bases and J by 3 bases; unmatched bases: 8. The CDR3 nucleotides are TGTGCCAGCAGCCCAGGGGGGCGGGAGGGTACAGATACGCAGTATTTT. Translated, it gives CASSPGGREGTDTQYF.

V gene TRBV19 combines with J gene TRBJ2-1, with TRBD2 matching over 8 bases. Germline CDR1 and CDR2: LNHDA and SQIVND (reference sequence). The CDR3 runs to 16 residues. V lost 10 bases and J lost 9; bases outside the gene matches: 20. The CDR3 loop is CATSKGYGTRRAEQFF. The CDR3 region has the DNA TGTGCCACCTCGAAGGGATACGGGACTAGGAGGGCTGAGCAGTTCTTC.

The chain is built from TRBV5-4 and TRBJ2-7, with 13 bases that match TRBD2. Unmatched junction bases numbered 5, after V lost 0 bases and J lost 5 bases. The CDR3 loop spans 16 amino acids. CDR1 SGHNT and CDR2 YYREEE come from the germline V gene (reference sequence). CDR3 protein: CASSLGITSGRDEQYF. CDR3 DNA sequence: TGTGCCAGCAGCTTGGGTATCACTAGCGGGAGGGACGAGCAGTACTTC.

The chain has TRBV29-1 and TRBJ2-1; 10 bases are a match to TRBD2. J was trimmed by 9 bases and V by 7 bases; bases with no gene match: 9. CDR1 is SQVTM, CDR2 ANQGSEA, per germline. The CDR3 is made up of 13 amino acids. CDR3 residues: CSAPRAGGIEQFF. CDR3 nucleotide sequence: TGCAGCGCCCCGAGAGCGGGGGGGATTGAGCAGTTCTTC.

This chain links TRBV27 with TRBJ2-5, with 11 positions matching TRBD2. This CDR3 has 16 amino acids. Trimming at V came to 5 bases and at J to 5 bases, leaving 10 bases not matched to a gene. CDR1 is MNHEY and CDR2 is SMNVEV in the germline V gene (reference sequence). As DNA, the CDR3 is TGTGCCAGCAGTCAACTAGCGGGAGAGGTTGGGGAGACCCAGTACTTC. Its protein is CASSQLAGEVGETQYF.

In this sample, this clone turned up a few times. This chain connects TRBV3-1 (or the pseudogene TRBV3-2) to TRBJ1-2; D is unclear. Between the trimmed V and J ends, which lost 1 base and 4 bases, there was a span of 13 bases. From germline, CDR1 is LGHDT and CDR2 YNNKEL (reference sequence). CDR3 length: 15 amino acids. This CDR3 is CASSQGRDSSYGYTF. CDR3 bases: TGTGCCAGCAGCCAAGGCCGGGATAGCTCCTATGGCTACACCTTC.

The chain uses TRBV6-5 and TRBJ2-7; D not resolved. Per the germline V gene, CDR1 is MNHEY and CDR2 is SVGAGI. Trimming cost V 0 bases and J 0 bases, with 6 bases left between them. The CDR3 contains 14 residues. CDR3 DNA: TGTGCCAGCAGTTACTCTTACAGCTCCTACGAGCAGTACTTC. This sequence encodes CASSYSYSSYEQYF.

The sample holds one count of this clone. The chain is built from TRBV2 and TRBJ1-6; D is uncertain. The CDR3 is 14 amino acids. V was cut by 3 bases and J by 6 bases, with 9 bases left in between. Germline lookup yields CDR1 SNHLY and CDR2 FYNNEI. The CDR3 sequence is CASSESQFNSPLHF. The CDR3 DNA reads as TGTGCCAGCAGTGAGTCTCAGTTTAATTCACCCCTCCACTTT.

A word on this clone: This CDR3 is also generated by other DNA sequences in the sample. The genes are TRBV18 and TRBJ1-1; TRBD1 matches at 8 bases. The CDR3 runs 14 residues. Germline lookup yields CDR1 KGHSH and CDR2 LQKENI. The V gene end was trimmed by 3 bases and the J gene end by 2 bases; junction bases not matched to a gene: 2. CDR3 protein: CASSPGQANTEAFF. Written as DNA, the CDR3 is TGTGCCAGCTCACCGGGACAGGCAAACACTGAAGCTTTCTTT.

The chain uses TRBV5-1 and TRBJ1-3; D remains unclear. V was shortened by 4 bases and J by 2 bases, with 7 bases between the two germline ends. Germline CDR1 and CDR2: SGHRS and YFSETQ. The CDR3 has 13 amino acids. The CDR3: CASSPGAGNTIYF. The CDR3, as DNA: TGCGCCAGCAGCCCCGGGGCTGGAAACACCATATATTTT.

The V call is TRBV18, the J call TRBJ2-5, with D possibly being TRBD1 (5 bases). The CDR3 runs 12 residues. V lost 2 bases to trimming and J lost 5 bases, with 6 bases between them. The germline gives CDR1 KGHSH, CDR2 LQKENI. In DNA, the CDR3 is TGTGCCAGCTCACCAGGGGCGGAGACCCAGTACTTC. The encoded protein is CASSPGAETQYF.

The V and J genes are TRBV7-9 and TRBJ2-3; D call uncertain. V was trimmed by 6 bases and J by 4 bases, leaving 8 bases between them. This CDR3 spans 12 amino acids. Germline loops: CDR1 SEHNR, CDR2 FQNEAQ (reference sequence). The CDR3 here is CASRATADTQYF. CDR3 coding DNA: TGTGCCAGCAGGGCCACAGCAGATACGCAGTATTTT.

The chain carries TRBV6-5 and TRBJ1-1; the D gene is possibly TRBD1 (5 bases). The CDR3 loop spans 15 amino acids. V lost 5 bases, J lost 2 bases, and 15 bases lay in between. The germline V gene has CDR1 MNHEY and CDR2 SVGAGI. CDR3 residues: CASSPSRDYNTEAFF. CDR3 coding DNA: TGTGCCAGCAGTCCTTCAAGGGACTATAACACTGAAGCTTTCTTT.

The chain has TRBV2 and TRBJ2-1, with 9 bases identical to TRBD1. The length of the CDR3 is 15 residues. Germline values: CDR1 SNHLY, CDR2 FYNNEI. Trimming at V came to 9 bases and at J to 2 bases, leaving 8 bases not matched to a gene. The CDR3 is CASWDREGPYNEQFF. The CDR3 nucleotides are TGTGCCAGTTGGGACAGGGAAGGGCCCTACAATGAGCAGTTCTTC.

The genes are TRBV10-1 and TRBJ2-7; 7 bases map to TRBD2. The germline V gene has CDR1 WNHNN and CDR2 SYGVQD (reference sequence). With V trimmed by 6 bases and J by 6 bases, 5 bases remained unmatched. The CDR3 has 12 amino acids. This CDR3 reads CASSQTSFEQYF. CDR3 sequence (DNA): TGCGCCAGCAGCCAGACTAGCTTCGAGCAGTACTTC.

V is TRBV30 and J is TRBJ1-6; the D gene is possibly TRBD1 (6 bases). Looked up from germline, CDR1 is GTSNPN and CDR2 is SVGIG (reference sequence). With 3 bases removed from V and 5 bases from J, the gap between germline ends came to 14 bases. This CDR3 has 15 amino acids. As DNA, the CDR3 is TGTGCCTGGAGCGTCAGGGGAAATGATAATTCACCCCTCCACTTT. Residues: CAWSVRGNDNSPLHF.

This chain links TRBV25-1 with TRBJ2-1, with a weak D call TRBD2 (7 bases). The ends were cut back, 7 bases at V and 8 bases at J, with 15 bases in the middle. There are 13 residues in the CDR3. Germline V lookup: CDR1 MGHDK, CDR2 SYGVNS. For the CDR3, the DNA is TGTGCCAGCACCGAGGGGGGGCCGGATGAGCAGTTCTTC. Amino acids: CASTEGGPDEQFF.

The chain links TRBV27 to TRBJ2-1; D might be TRBD2 (5 bases). Germline CDR1 is MNHEY and CDR2 is SMNVEV (reference sequence). V gave up 8 bases and J gave up 3 bases, with 14 bases separating them. This CDR3 contains 14 residues. The CDR3 bases are TGTGCCAGCGGCCCAAAGCGGTACTACAATGAGCAGTTCTTC. Protein product: CASGPKRYYNEQFF.

The chain carries TRBV11-2 and TRBJ2-7; tentative D call: TRBD1 (5 bases). CDR1 is SGHAT, CDR2 FQNNGV, per germline. Trimming left V 5 bases short and J 0 bases short, with 11 bases between. The CDR3 runs 14 residues. CDR3 DNA: TGTGCCAGCAGCCCCGACAGAAGCTCCTACGAGCAGTACTTC. Amino acids: CASSPDRSSYEQYF.